This T cell receptor beta chain was recovered during a study of T cell responses to AZD1222 COVID-19 vaccine. TCRdb's table, derived via immunoSEQ multiplex PCR, lists solely in-frame clones and lacks some. The sample has some 100,000 clones, approximately 90% seen once; the top ten hold approximately 4.9%. Overall study results and limits: Variant regions that are unmutated are reportedly the target of nearly half of spike-specific TCRs. Most donors were white British, females outnumbered males, and clonal diversity was possibly underestimated. Across the whole spike, CD4 TCRs peaked at regions 160-218 and 743-854.

Germline lookup yields CDR1 SGHTA and CDR2 FQGNSA. The ends lost 1 base at V and 0 bases at J; junction bases unmatched: 11. CDR3 size: 19 residues. A remark on this clone: Its antigen is unidentified.

V gene TRBV7-2 combines with J gene TRBJ2-1; 8 positions match TRBD2. The sequence was collected from an adult in good health. The sample here was peripheral blood, taken on day 0 of AZD1222 vaccination. Here the CDR3 reads CASSLDGPSGLPSYNEQFF. For the CDR3, the DNA is TGTGCCAGCAGCTTAGATGGCCCTAGCGGGCTACCCTCCTACAATGAGCAGTTCTTC. The entire variable domain, with the rest obtained from reference TRBV7-2 and TRBJ2-1, is as follows: GAGVSQSPSNKVTEKGKDVELRCDPISGHTALYWYRQSLGQGLEFLIYFQGNSAPDKSGLPSDRFSAERTGGSVSTLTIQRTQQEDSAVYLCASSLDGPSGLPSYNEQFFGPGTRLTVL.